This entry describes one T cell receptor (beta chain). The V gene lost 8 bases and the J gene lost 6 bases, with 17 bases spanning the gap. The CDR3 consists of 13 residues. CDR1 and CDR2 (germline): SGHTA, FQGNSA. Single viable CD3+CD4+CD8-CD45RO+ cells were sorted as the memory CD4+ T cells. The sample belongs to a study of memory CD4+ T cells and cytomegalovirus serostatus. Sequencing used immunoSEQ multiplex PCR; TCRdb keeps in-frame clones, though not all of them. Of 40,000 to 50,000 clones in the sample, about 80% are singletons; the top ten hold around 1.9%. Sample: memory CD4+ T cells from blood. The J gene is TRBJ2-7, the V gene TRBV7-2; D is unclear. This receptor was identified in an adult in good health and CMV-seronegative. The CDR3: CASGFSGTPEQYF. The CDR3 bases are TGTGCCAGCGGTTTTTCAGGTACCCCCGAGCAGTACTTC.